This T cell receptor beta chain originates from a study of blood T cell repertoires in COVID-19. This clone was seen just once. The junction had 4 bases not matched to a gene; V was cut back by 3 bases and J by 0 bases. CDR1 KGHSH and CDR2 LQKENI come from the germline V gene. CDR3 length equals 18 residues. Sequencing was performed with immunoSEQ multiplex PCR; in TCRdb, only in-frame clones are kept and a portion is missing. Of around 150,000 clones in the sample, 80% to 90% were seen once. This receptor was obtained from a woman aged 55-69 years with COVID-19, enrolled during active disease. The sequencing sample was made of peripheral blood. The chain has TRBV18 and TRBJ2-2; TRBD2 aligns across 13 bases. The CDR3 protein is CASSPRTSGGSNTGELFF. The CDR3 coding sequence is TGTGCCAGCTCACCTCGGACTAGCGGGGGATCGAACACCGGGGAGCTGTTTTTT.